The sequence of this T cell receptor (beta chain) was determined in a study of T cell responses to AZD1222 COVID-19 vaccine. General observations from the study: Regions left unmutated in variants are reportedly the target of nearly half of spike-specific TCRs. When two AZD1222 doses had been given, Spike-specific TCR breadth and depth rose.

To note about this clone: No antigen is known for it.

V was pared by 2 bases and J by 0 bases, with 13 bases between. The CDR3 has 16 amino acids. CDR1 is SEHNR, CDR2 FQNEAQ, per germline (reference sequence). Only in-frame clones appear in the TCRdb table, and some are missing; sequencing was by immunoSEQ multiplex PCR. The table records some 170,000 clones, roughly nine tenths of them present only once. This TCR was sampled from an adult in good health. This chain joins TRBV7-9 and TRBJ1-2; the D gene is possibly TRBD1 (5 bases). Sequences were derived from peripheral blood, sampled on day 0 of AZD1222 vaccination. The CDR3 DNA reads TGTGCCAGCAGCTTAACCGTCCAGGGAGCTAACTATGGCTACACCTTC. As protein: CASSLTVQGANYGYTF.